What follows are 30 T cell receptor beta chains derived from one specimen sequenced in a study of human T cells and chemical hapten exposure. TCRdb redid the calling of the RACE reads with MiXCR, one entry per CDR3 protein. The table shows over 100,000 distinct CDR3 sequences, with 9% to 10% occurring only once. This sample's time point: healthy volunteer bleed at 2 weeks. Unseparated into fractions, whole blood served as the source from which total RNA was extracted. The specimen was whole blood. The receptors shown here come from a male donor in good health. Some clones in this sample may be carry-over from other donors' samples.

The chain carries TRBV2 and TRBJ2-1, with D uncertain. V dropped 6 bases and J dropped 4 bases, with 13 bases sitting between them. Per germline, CDR1 SNHLY and CDR2 FYNNEI. This CDR3 has 14 amino acids. The CDR3 DNA follows: TGTGCCAGCAGATGGTCCCAGAAATACAATGAGCAGTTCTTC. Its protein product is CASRWSQKYNEQFF.

This clonotype has a count of ten or more. The V call is TRBV5-1, the J call TRBJ2-7, with TRBD2 matching 7 bases. Trimming cost V 4 bases and J 7 bases; bases outside gene matches: 14. Germline V CDR1 and CDR2: SGHRS, YFSETQ. This CDR3 region has 15 residues. In DNA form, the CDR3 reads TGCGCCAGCAGCACCGGTGGGGAGGGAATGAGGGAGCAGTACTTC. Translated, it gives CASSTGGEGMREQYF.

This clonotype was recorded at least ten times. The chain is built from TRBV2 and TRBJ2-7; D is possibly TRBD1 (5 bases). The CDR3 is 18 residues long. The V end was cut by 5 bases, the J end by 5 bases, with 28 bases between. Per the germline V gene, CDR1 is SNHLY and CDR2 is FYNNEI. The CDR3 DNA is TGTGCCAGCAGTCGAGCCCCACCGCAGGGAAGGGGCAGCGACGAGCAGTACTTC. Protein: CASSRAPPQGRGSDEQYF.

This clonotype was found a few times. The genes are TRBV5-1 and TRBJ2-7; 7 bases agree with TRBD1. Germline-derived CDR1 and CDR2 are SGHRS and YFSETQ. V shed 2 bases and J 2 bases; nucleotides not matched to a gene: 4. The CDR3 sequence is 14 residues long. This CDR3 reads CASSLEDRTYEQYF. CDR3 nucleotide sequence: TGCGCCAGCAGCTTAGAGGACAGGACCTACGAGCAGTACTTC.

This rearrangement joins TRBV7-2 to TRBJ2-5; a possible D gene is TRBD2 (5 bases). Trimming took 5 bases from V and 0 from J, leaving 16 bases between them. The CDR3 has 16 residues. Germline loops: CDR1 SGHTA, CDR2 FQGNSA. CDR3 nucleotide sequence: TGTGCCAGCAGCCCTACAGTAACCGGGAACCAAGAGACCCAGTACTTC. Protein sequence: CASSPTVTGNQETQYF. Based on the CDR3 plus reference TRBV7-2 and TRBJ2-5, the full variable domain is GAGVSQSPSNKVTEKGKDVELRCDPISGHTALYWYRQSLGQGLEFLIYFQGNSAPDKSGLPSDRFSAERTGGSVSTLTIQRTQQEDSAVYLCASSPTVTGNQETQYFGPGTRLLVL.

This clonotype was counted between two and nine times. The chain employs TRBV6-4 and TRBJ1-1; 11 bases fit TRBD1. The CDR3 has 16 amino acids. Trimming cost V 4 bases and J 6 bases; bases outside gene matches: 10. Germline V gene data show CDR1 as MRHNA and CDR2 as SNTAGT. The CDR3 is CASSGTGGKGNAEAFF. CDR3 DNA sequence: TGTGCCAGCAGTGGGACAGGGGGCAAGGGGAATGCTGAAGCTTTCTTT.

J is TRBJ1-5 and V is TRBV20-1; 12 nucleotides align to TRBD1. The ends lost 4 bases at V and 7 bases at J; junction bases unmatched: 8. Per the germline V gene, CDR1 is DFQATT and CDR2 is SNEGSKA (reference sequence). The CDR3 sequence is 15 residues long. CDR3 residues: CSAKEGTGGMQPQHF. As DNA, the CDR3 is TGCAGTGCTAAGGAGGGGACAGGGGGCATGCAGCCCCAGCATTTT.

This clonotype has a count of ten or more. V and J are TRBV5-1 and TRBJ1-2; D unresolved. Germline CDR1 is SGHRS and CDR2 is YFSETQ. This CDR3 has 13 residues. V was cut by 4 bases and J by 6 bases, with 13 bases left in between. CDR3 sequence (DNA): TGCGCCAGCAGCCCCCTCAATGGTCATGGCTACACCTTC. Residues: CASSPLNGHGYTF. Supplemented by reference TRBV5-1 and TRBJ1-2, the full variable domain reads KAGVTQTPRYLIKTRGQQVTLSCSPISGHRSVSWYQQTPGQGLQFLFEYFSETQRNKGNFPGRFSGRQFSNSRSEMNVSTLELGDSALYLCASSPLNGHGYTFGSGTRLTVV.

This clonotype showed up many times. This chain uses TRBV27 with TRBJ1-1; 8 positions agree with TRBD1. The CDR3 extends over 15 amino acids. Trimming cost V 7 bases and J 8 bases; bases outside gene matches: 15. Germline CDR1 and CDR2: MNHEY and SMNVEV (reference sequence). The CDR3 DNA reads TGTGCCAGCACCCCAGGGGACAGGAGACCCACAGAAGCTTTCTTT. This codes for CASTPGDRRPTEAFF.

This clonotype was seen repeatedly, ten times or more. This rearrangement joins TRBV20-1 to TRBJ2-1; 10 bases align to TRBD2. The V gene's germline CDR1 is DFQATT and CDR2 SNEGSKA (reference sequence). The CDR3 loop spans 16 amino acids. With 3 bases clipped from V and 2 bases from J, the junction kept 7 bases outside the gene matches. The CDR3 is CSARRIAGGTYNEQFF. DNA of the CDR3: TGCAGTGCTAGGAGGATAGCGGGGGGAACCTACAATGAGCAGTTCTTC.

The chain links TRBV20-1 to TRBJ1-2; 10 bases agree with TRBD1. The CDR3 is 13 amino acids. With 3 bases clipped from V and 3 bases from J, the junction kept 1 base outside the gene matches. Germline CDR1 and CDR2: DFQATT and SNEGSKA (reference sequence). The chain's CDR3 is CSARGQGHYGYTF. The CDR3 bases are TGCAGTGCTAGGGGACAGGGGCACTATGGCTACACCTTC.

This clonotype was seen more than once but under ten times. The chain recombines TRBV5-6 with TRBJ2-7; D gene uncertain. The length of the CDR3 is 17 residues. V gave up 1 base and J gave up 0 bases, with 17 bases separating them. Germline CDR1 SGHDT, CDR2 YYEEEE. CDR3 sequence reads: CASSLTAGRTSSYEQYF. In DNA, the CDR3 is TGTGCCAGCAGCTTGACGGCAGGTCGAACGAGCTCCTACGAGCAGTACTTC.

This clonotype appeared many times. This sequence joins TRBV12-3 or TRBV12-4 and TRBJ1-6; D might be TRBD1 (5 bases). V shed 4 bases and J shed 0 bases, with 16 bases lying between them. The CDR3 runs 18 residues. CDR3 DNA: TGTGCCAGCAGTTCAGACCCGGGACGCAGCTCCTATAATTCACCCCTCCACTTT. It is translated as CASSSDPGRSSYNSPLHF.

Only a few counts were recorded for this clonotype. The chain couples TRBV27 to TRBJ2-7; the D call may be TRBD1 or TRBD2 (5 bases each). CDR1 is MNHEY and CDR2 is SMNVEV in the germline V gene (reference sequence). The V end was cut by 5 bases, the J end by 4 bases, with 18 bases between. The CDR3 contains 15 residues. The CDR3 coding sequence is TGTGCCAGCAGTCCCACAGGAAACGGGGAGTACGAGCAGTACTTC. Protein product: CASSPTGNGEYEQYF.

This clonotype was counted only a few times. The chain joins TRBV2 to TRBJ1-5, with no clear D. The V end was cut by 4 bases, the J end by 1 base, with 8 bases between. CDR3 length: 14 residues. Germline V gene data show CDR1 as SNHLY and CDR2 as FYNNEI. The CDR3: CASSAGRSNQPQHF. CDR3 nucleotides: TGTGCCAGCAGTGCGGGTCGGAGCAATCAGCCCCAGCATTTT.

Concerning this clonotype itself: This sequence may be a read error, since a much larger clone differs from it by one base. The V call is TRBV10-2, the J call TRBJ2-3; D might be TRBD2 (6 bases). CDR1 is WSHSY, CDR2 SAAADI, per germline. V was shortened by 7 bases and J by 2 bases, with 10 bases between the two germline ends. This CDR3 spans 13 amino acids. The CDR3 sequence: CASMIAATDTQYF. CDR3 nucleotides: TGCGCCAGCATGATAGCGGCCACAGATACGCAGTATTTT.

This clonotype was counted a few times. The chain uses TRBV7-2 and TRBJ2-5, with 10 positions matching TRBD1. The CDR3 totals 17 residues. Losses at the gene ends were 5 bases for V and 0 bases for J; bases not matched to a gene: 9. The germline V gene encodes CDR1 SGHTA and CDR2 FQGNSA. The CDR3 sequence: CASSLSGGQGYQETQYF. Written as DNA, the CDR3 is TGTGCCAGCAGCCTAAGTGGGGGACAGGGGTACCAAGAGACCCAGTACTTC.

This clonotype was counted at least ten times. The chain uses TRBV12-3 or TRBV12-4 and TRBJ1-2; D possibly corresponds to TRBD1 (6 bases). The CDR3 has 15 residues. V was shortened by 1 base and J by 4 bases, with 13 bases between the two germline ends. This CDR3 is CASSLGLRGPYGYTF. The DNA for the CDR3 is TGTGCCAGCAGTTTAGGGCTCAGGGGACCCTATGGCTACACCTTC.

This clonotype came up a few times. The chain combines TRBV12-3 or TRBV12-4 with TRBJ2-2, with a weak D call TRBD2 (5 bases). CDR3 size: 15 residues. V lost 1 base and J lost 3, with 9 bases in between. CDR3 sequence (DNA): TGTGCCAGCAGTTTAGAGATCGGGGACACCGGGGAGCTGTTTTTT. This gives the protein CASSLEIGDTGELFF.

This chain links TRBV7-8 with TRBJ2-7; 15 bases line up with TRBD2. The J segment lost 6 bases and the V segment lost 2 bases, leaving 5 bases of the junction unmatched. The germline V gene encodes CDR1 SGHVS and CDR2 FQNEAQ. The CDR3 is 16 amino acids. This CDR3 reads CASSLRTSGRASEQYF. The CDR3 region has the DNA TGTGCCAGCAGCTTACGGACTAGCGGGAGGGCCAGCGAGCAGTACTTC.

This clonotype was recorded a few times. The V gene is TRBV7-8, the J gene TRBJ1-4; D ambiguous. The CDR3 spans 17 residues. The ends were cut back, 2 bases at V and 7 bases at J, with 20 bases in the middle. Germline CDR1 is SGHVS and CDR2 is FQNEAQ. CDR3 sequence reads: CASSLLLGLRTGEKLFF. Written as DNA, the CDR3 is TGTGCCAGCAGCTTATTATTGGGCCTACGTACGGGTGAAAAACTGTTTTTT.

This clonotype has more than one count but fewer than ten. The chain joins TRBV6-6 to TRBJ1-1; maybe TRBD1 (5 bases). The ends were cut back, 5 bases at V and 4 bases at J, with 20 bases in the middle. Germline V CDR1 and CDR2: MNHNY, SVGAGI (reference sequence). The CDR3 totals 16 residues. The CDR3 loop reads CASSPPQGRPGTEAFF. In DNA form, the CDR3 reads TGTGCCAGCAGTCCCCCCCAGGGACGCCCGGGCACTGAAGCTTTCTTT.

The sample holds a few counts of this clonotype. The rearrangement joins TRBV28 to TRBJ1-2; weak D call: TRBD1 (5 bases). The CDR3 spans 15 residues. Trimming took off 2 bases at V and 5 bases at J, with 15 bases between the two ends. Germline V gene data show CDR1 as MDHEN and CDR2 as SYDVKM. The chain's CDR3 is CASSLVAQGGYGYTF. The CDR3 nucleotides read TGTGCCAGCAGTTTAGTTGCCCAGGGAGGTTATGGCTACACCTTC.

This clonotype has just a few counts. The V and J genes are TRBV7-9 and TRBJ1-4; perhaps TRBD1 as D (6 bases). Germline V gene sequence: CDR1 SEHNR, CDR2 FQNEAQ (reference sequence). Trimming removed 1 base from V and 11 bases from J, with 14 bases in between. This CDR3 comprises 14 residues. The CDR3 reads CASSLEQGPGKLFF. The CDR3, as DNA: TGTGCCAGCAGCTTAGAACAGGGCCCTGGGAAACTGTTTTTT. Together with reference TRBV7-9 and TRBJ1-4, the CDR3 gives the full variable domain: DTGVSQNPRHKITKRGQNVTFRCDPISEHNRLYWYRQTLGQGPEFLTYFQNEAQLEKSRLLSDRFSAERPKGSFSTLEIQRTEQGDSAMYLCASSLEQGPGKLFFGSGTQLSVL.

This rearrangement joins TRBV15 to TRBJ1-3; unclear D gene. The CDR3 sequence is 16 residues long. Germline loops: CDR1 LNHNV, CDR2 YYDKDF (reference sequence). V lost 0 bases and J lost 0, with 9 bases in between. The CDR3 DNA sequence: TGTGCCACCAGCAGAGATCGAAGTTACTCTGGAAACACCATATATTTT. It encodes CATSRDRSYSGNTIYF.

V gene TRBV7-7 combines with J gene TRBJ1-2, with D perhaps TRBD1 (6 bases). The CDR3 spans 16 residues. Germline V gene lookup returns CDR1 SSHAT and CDR2 FNYEAQ (reference sequence). The V gene lost 4 bases and the J gene lost 0 bases, with 15 bases spanning the gap. In DNA, the CDR3 is TGTGCCAGCAGCTCCTCGTTTACAGGGACTAACTATGGCTACACCTTC. It yields the protein CASSSSFTGTNYGYTF.

J is TRBJ1-1 and V is TRBV5-1; the D is unclear. Trimming removed 1 base from V and 4 bases from J, with 11 bases in between. Germline V gives CDR1 SGHRS, CDR2 YFSETQ. This CDR3 region has 14 residues. CDR3 region: CASSLNTPGTEAFF. The CDR3 nucleotides read TGCGCCAGCAGCTTGAATACTCCGGGCACTGAAGCTTTCTTT.

This clonotype was picked up many times. The rearrangement joins TRBV20-1 to TRBJ2-3; 8 bases match TRBD1. With 3 bases clipped from V and 2 bases from J, the junction kept 4 bases outside the gene matches. This CDR3 has 14 residues. CDR1 is DFQATT and CDR2 is SNEGSKA in the germline V gene (reference sequence). The CDR3 region has the DNA TGCAGTGCTAGTACAGGGGGGTCCACAGATACGCAGTATTTT. This sequence encodes CSASTGGSTDTQYF.

This clonotype has only a few counts. The chain links TRBV6-2 or TRBV6-3 to TRBJ1-5; 8 bases fit TRBD1. Germline loops: CDR1 MNHEY, CDR2 SVGEGT. V shed 0 bases and J 0 bases; nucleotides not matched to a gene: 1. The CDR3 consists of 16 residues. The CDR3: CASSYSGQGSNQPQHF. The CDR3 DNA follows: TGTGCCAGCAGTTACTCCGGACAGGGTAGCAATCAGCCCCAGCATTTT.

This clonotype was detected ten times or more. The rearrangement links TRBV6-4 to TRBJ2-3, with TRBD2 matching over 7 bases. Germline loops: CDR1 MRHNA, CDR2 SNTAGT. CDR3 length equals 15 residues. The V and J ends lost 3 bases and 1 base, in that order; junction bases with no gene match: 4. This CDR3 is CASSESAGGTDTQYF. The CDR3 nucleotides read TGTGCCAGCAGTGAGTCGGCGGGAGGCACAGATACGCAGTATTTT.